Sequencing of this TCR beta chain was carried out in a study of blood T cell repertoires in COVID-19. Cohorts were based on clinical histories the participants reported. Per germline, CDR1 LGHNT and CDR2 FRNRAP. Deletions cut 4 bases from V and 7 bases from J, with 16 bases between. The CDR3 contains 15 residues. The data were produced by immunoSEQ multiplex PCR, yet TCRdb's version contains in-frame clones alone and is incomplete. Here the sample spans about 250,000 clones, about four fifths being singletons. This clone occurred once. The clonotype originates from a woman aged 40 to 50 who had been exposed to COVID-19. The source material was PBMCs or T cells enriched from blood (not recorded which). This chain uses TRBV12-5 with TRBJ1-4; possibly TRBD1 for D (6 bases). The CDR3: CASGSRGRVSEKLFF. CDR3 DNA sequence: TGTGCTAGTGGTTCAAGGGGGAGGGTAAGTGAAAAACTGTTTTTT.